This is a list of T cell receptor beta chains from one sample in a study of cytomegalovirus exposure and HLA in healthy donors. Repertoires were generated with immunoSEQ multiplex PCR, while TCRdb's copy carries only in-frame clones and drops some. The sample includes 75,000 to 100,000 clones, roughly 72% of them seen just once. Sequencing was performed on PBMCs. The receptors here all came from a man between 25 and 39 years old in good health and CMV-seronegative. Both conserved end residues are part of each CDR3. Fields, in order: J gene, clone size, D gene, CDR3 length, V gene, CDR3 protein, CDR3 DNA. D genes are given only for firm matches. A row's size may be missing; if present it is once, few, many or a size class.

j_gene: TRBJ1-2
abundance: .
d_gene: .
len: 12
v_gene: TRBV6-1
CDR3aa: CASSEGGVGYTF
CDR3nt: TGTGCCAGCAGTGAAGGGGGGGTCGGCTACACCTTC

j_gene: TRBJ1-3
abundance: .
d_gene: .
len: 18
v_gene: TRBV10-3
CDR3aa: CAISGPVGSLSSGNTIYF
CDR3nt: TGTGCCATCAGTGGTCCCGTGGGCAGCCTATCTTCTGGAAACACCATATATTTT

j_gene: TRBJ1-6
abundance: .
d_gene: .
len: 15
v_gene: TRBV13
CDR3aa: CASSLGQVNNSPLHF
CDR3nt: TGTGCCAGCAGCTTAGGACAGGTCAATAATTCACCCCTCCACTTT

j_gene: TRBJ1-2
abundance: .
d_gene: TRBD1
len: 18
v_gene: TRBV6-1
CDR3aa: CASSEAYPSGTGGYGYTF
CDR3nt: TGTGCCAGCAGTGAAGCGTATCCGAGCGGGACAGGGGGGTATGGCTACACCTTC

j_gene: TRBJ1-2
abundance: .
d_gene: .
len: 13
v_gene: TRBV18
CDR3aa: CASSPAGVDGYTF
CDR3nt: TGTGCCAGCTCACCAGCAGGGGTCGATGGCTACACCTTC

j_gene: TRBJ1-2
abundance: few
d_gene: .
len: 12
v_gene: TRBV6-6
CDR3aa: CASRESDYGYTF
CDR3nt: TGTGCCAGCAGAGAGTCTGACTATGGCTACACCTTC

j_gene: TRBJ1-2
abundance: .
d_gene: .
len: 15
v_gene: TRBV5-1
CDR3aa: CASSLIRNPDYGYTF
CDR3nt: TGCGCCAGCAGCCTAATCAGGAACCCGGACTATGGCTACACCTTC

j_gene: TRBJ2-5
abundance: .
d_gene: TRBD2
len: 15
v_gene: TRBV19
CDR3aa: CASSIFTSGLETQYF
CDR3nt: TGTGCCAGTAGTATTTTTACTAGCGGTTTGGAGACCCAGTACTTC

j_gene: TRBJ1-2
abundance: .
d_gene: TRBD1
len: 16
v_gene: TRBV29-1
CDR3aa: CSVDRTGGRNNYGYTF
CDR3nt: TGCAGCGTCGATAGGACAGGGGGTCGGAATAACTATGGCTACACCTTC

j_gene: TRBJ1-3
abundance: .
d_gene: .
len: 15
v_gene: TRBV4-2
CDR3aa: CASSQADRSGNTIYF
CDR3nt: TGTGCCAGCAGCCAAGCTGACAGGTCTGGAAACACCATATATTTT

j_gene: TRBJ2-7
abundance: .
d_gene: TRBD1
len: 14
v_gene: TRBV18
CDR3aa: CASSPAGGSYEQYF
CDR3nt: TGTGCCAGCTCACCTGCAGGGGGCTCCTACGAGCAGTACTTC

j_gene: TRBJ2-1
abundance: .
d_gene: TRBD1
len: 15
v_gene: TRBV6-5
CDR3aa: CASSRGQGRDNEQFF
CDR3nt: TGTGCCAGCAGTAGGGGACAGGGCCGTGACAATGAGCAGTTCTTC

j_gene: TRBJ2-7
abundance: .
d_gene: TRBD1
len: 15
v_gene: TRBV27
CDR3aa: CASSRGTGNPYEQYF
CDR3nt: TGTGCCAGCAGCCGCGGGACAGGGAATCCCTACGAGCAGTACTTC

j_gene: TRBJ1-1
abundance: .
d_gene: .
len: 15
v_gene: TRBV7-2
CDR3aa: CASSLVGIEDTEAFF
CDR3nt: TGTGCCAGCAGCTTAGTAGGAATAGAGGACACTGAAGCTTTCTTT

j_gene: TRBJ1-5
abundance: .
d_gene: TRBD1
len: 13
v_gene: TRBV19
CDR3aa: CASRQGSNQPQHF
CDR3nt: TGTGCCAGCAGACAGGGGAGCAATCAGCCCCAGCATTTT

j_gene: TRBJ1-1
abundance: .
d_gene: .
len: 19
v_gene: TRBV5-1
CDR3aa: CASSLDVPLTWGVNTEAFF
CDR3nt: TGCGCCAGCAGCTTGGATGTCCCGTTAACGTGGGGGGTGAACACTGAAGCTTTCTTT

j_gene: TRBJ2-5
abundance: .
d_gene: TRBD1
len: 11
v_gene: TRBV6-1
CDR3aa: CASGTGETQYF
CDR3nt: TGTGCCAGCGGGACAGGCGAGACCCAGTACTTC

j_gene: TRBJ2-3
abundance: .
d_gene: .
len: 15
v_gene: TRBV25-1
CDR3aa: CASSDMGGSTDTQYF
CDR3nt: TGTGCCAGCAGTGATATGGGCGGGAGCACAGATACGCAGTATTTT

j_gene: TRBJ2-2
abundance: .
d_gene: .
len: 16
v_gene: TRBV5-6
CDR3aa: CASSPWKGVNTGELFF
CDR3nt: TGTGCCAGCAGCCCTTGGAAGGGGGTGAACACCGGGGAGCTGTTTTTT

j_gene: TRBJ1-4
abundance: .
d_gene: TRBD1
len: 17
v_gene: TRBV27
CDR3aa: CASRGEDRRRGGEKLFF
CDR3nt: TGTGCCAGCAGAGGGGAGGACAGGCGACGGGGGGGTGAAAAACTGTTTTTT

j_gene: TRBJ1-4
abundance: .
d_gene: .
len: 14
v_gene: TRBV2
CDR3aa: CANPPEQDNEKLFF
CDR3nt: TGTGCCAACCCCCCCGAGCAGGATAATGAAAAACTGTTTTTT

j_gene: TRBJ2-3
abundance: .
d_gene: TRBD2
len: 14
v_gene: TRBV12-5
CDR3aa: CASGPGLAGDTQYF
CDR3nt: TGTGCTAGTGGTCCAGGACTAGCTGGAGATACGCAGTATTTT

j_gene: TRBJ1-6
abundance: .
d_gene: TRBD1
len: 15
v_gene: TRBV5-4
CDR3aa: CASSTRDRGQSPLHF
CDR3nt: TGTGCCAGCAGCACCCGGGACAGGGGACAGTCACCCCTCCACTTT

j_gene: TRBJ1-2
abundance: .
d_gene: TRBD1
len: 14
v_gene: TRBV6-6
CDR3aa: CASSYSRTGAGYTF
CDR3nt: TGTGCCAGCAGTTACTCGCGGACAGGCGCGGGCTACACCTTC

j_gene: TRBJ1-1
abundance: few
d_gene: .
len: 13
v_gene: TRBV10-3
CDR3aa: CAIRRGGNTEAFF
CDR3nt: TGTGCCATCAGGCGGGGGGGTAACACTGAAGCTTTCTTT

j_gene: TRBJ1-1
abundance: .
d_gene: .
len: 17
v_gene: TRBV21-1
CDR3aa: CASSPRRERVMNTEAFF
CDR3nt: TGTGCCAGCAGCCCGCGCCGGGAGCGGGTTATGAACACTGAAGCTTTCTTT

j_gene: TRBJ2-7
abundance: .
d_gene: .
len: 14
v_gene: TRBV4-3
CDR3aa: CASSQDHGGYEQYF
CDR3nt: TGCGCCAGCAGCCAAGACCACGGGGGCTACGAGCAGTACTTC

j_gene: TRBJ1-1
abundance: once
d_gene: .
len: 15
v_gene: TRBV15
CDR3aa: CATGGLAGPNTEAFF
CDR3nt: TGTGCCACCGGGGGGTTGGCCGGGCCTAACACTGAAGCTTTCTTT

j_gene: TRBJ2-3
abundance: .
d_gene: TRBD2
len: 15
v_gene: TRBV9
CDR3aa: CASSPEGRGTDTQYF
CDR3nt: TGTGCCAGCAGCCCGGAAGGGAGGGGCACAGATACGCAGTATTTT

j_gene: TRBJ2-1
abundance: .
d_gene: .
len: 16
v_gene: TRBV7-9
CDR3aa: CASSPPGTSTYNEQFF
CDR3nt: TGTGCCAGCAGCCCTCCCGGGACTTCCACCTACAATGAGCAGTTCTTC

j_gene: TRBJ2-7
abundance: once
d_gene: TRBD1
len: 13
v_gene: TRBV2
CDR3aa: CASSEGQVYEQYF
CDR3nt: TGTGCCAGCAGTGAGGGACAGGTCTACGAGCAGTACTTC

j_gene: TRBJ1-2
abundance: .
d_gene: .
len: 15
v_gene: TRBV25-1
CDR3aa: CASSEFSGYPGGYTF
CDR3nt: TGTGCCAGCAGTGAATTTTCAGGGTATCCAGGGGGCTACACCTTC

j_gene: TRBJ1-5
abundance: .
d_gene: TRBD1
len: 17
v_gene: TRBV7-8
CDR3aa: CASSVTKGQAFNQPQHF
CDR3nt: TGTGCCAGCAGCGTTACTAAAGGACAGGCCTTCAATCAGCCCCAGCATTTT

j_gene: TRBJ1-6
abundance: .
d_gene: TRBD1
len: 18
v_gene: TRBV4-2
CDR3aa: CASSLPGQGARANSPLHF
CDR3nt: TGTGCCAGCAGCCTTCCGGGACAGGGGGCGCGCGCCAATTCACCCCTCCACTTT

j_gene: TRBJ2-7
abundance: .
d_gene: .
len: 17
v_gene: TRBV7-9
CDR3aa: CASQSKTQGGLTYEQYF
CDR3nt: TGTGCCAGCCAAAGCAAAACCCAAGGAGGCCTAACCTACGAGCAGTACTTC

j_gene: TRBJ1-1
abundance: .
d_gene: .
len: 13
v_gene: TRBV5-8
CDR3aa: CASSYQEGTEAFF
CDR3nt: TGTGCCAGCAGCTATCAGGAGGGCACTGAAGCTTTCTTT

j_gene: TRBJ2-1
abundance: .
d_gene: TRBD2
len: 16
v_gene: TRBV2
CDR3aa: CASSDTSGSVYNEQFF
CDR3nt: TGTGCCAGCAGCGACACTAGCGGGAGTGTCTACAATGAGCAGTTCTTC

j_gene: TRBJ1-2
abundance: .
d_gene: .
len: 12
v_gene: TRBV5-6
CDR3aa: CASSRQDYGYTF
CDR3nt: TGTGCCAGCAGCCGGCAGGACTATGGCTACACCTTC

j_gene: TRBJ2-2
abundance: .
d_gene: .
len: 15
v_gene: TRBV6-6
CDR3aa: CASSYNRANTGELFF
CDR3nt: TGTGCCAGCAGTTACAACCGGGCGAACACCGGGGAGCTGTTTTTT

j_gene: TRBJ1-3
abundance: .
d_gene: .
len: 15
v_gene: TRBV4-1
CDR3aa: CASSLTPSTGNTIYF
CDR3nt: TGCGCCAGCAGCTTGACACCTTCCACTGGAAACACCATATATTTT

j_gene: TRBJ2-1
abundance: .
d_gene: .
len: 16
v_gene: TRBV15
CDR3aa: CATSRVSSGLYNEQFF
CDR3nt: TGTGCCACCAGCAGAGTCTCGAGCGGGTTGTACAATGAGCAGTTCTTC

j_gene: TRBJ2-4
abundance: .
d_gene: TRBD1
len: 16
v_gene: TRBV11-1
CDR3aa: CASSQDRLGPKNIQYF
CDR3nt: TGTGCCAGCAGCCAGGACAGGCTCGGGCCCAAAAACATTCAGTACTTC

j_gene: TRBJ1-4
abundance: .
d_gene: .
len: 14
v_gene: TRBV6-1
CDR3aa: CASSETATNEKLFF
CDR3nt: TGTGCCAGCAGTGAGACAGCAACTAATGAAAAACTGTTTTTT

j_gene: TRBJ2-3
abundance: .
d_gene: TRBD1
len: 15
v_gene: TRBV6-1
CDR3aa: CALLPDRGRTDTQYF
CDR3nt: TGTGCCCTCCTCCCCGACAGGGGCCGCACAGATACGCAGTATTTT

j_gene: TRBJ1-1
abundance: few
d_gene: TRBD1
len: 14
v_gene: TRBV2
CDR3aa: CASSSGQGNTEAFF
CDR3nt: TGTGCCAGCAGTTCGGGACAGGGCAACACTGAAGCTTTCTTT

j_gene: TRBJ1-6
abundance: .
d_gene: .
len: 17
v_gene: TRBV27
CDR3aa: CASSLVWEALDNSPLHF
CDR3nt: TGTGCCAGCAGTTTAGTCTGGGAGGCGTTGGATAATTCACCCCTCCACTTT

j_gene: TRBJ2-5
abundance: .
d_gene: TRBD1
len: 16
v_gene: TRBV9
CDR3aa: CASSLPRDSSQETQYF
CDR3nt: TGTGCCAGCAGCTTACCCCGGGACAGCTCCCAAGAGACCCAGTACTTC

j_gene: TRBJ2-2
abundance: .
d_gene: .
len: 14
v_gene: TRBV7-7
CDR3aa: CASSSDRATGELFF
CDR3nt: TGTGCCAGCAGCTCAGACAGAGCCACCGGGGAGCTGTTTTTT

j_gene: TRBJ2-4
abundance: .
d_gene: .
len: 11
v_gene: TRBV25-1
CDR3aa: CASSGDRTTHF
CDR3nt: TGTGCCAGCAGTGGAGACAGGACGACTCACTTC

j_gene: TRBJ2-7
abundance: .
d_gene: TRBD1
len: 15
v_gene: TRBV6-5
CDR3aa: CASSSLTGMAYEQYF
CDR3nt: TGTGCCAGCAGTTCATTGACAGGGATGGCCTACGAGCAGTACTTC

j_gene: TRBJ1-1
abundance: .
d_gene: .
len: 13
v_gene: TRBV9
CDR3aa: CASSDLRTAGAFF
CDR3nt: TGTGCCAGCAGCGACCTAAGAACAGCTGGTGCTTTCTTT

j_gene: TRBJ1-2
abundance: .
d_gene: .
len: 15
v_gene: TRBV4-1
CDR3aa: CASSQGGILRYGYTF
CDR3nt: TGCGCCAGCAGCCAAGGAGGCATTCTTCGCTATGGCTACACCTTC